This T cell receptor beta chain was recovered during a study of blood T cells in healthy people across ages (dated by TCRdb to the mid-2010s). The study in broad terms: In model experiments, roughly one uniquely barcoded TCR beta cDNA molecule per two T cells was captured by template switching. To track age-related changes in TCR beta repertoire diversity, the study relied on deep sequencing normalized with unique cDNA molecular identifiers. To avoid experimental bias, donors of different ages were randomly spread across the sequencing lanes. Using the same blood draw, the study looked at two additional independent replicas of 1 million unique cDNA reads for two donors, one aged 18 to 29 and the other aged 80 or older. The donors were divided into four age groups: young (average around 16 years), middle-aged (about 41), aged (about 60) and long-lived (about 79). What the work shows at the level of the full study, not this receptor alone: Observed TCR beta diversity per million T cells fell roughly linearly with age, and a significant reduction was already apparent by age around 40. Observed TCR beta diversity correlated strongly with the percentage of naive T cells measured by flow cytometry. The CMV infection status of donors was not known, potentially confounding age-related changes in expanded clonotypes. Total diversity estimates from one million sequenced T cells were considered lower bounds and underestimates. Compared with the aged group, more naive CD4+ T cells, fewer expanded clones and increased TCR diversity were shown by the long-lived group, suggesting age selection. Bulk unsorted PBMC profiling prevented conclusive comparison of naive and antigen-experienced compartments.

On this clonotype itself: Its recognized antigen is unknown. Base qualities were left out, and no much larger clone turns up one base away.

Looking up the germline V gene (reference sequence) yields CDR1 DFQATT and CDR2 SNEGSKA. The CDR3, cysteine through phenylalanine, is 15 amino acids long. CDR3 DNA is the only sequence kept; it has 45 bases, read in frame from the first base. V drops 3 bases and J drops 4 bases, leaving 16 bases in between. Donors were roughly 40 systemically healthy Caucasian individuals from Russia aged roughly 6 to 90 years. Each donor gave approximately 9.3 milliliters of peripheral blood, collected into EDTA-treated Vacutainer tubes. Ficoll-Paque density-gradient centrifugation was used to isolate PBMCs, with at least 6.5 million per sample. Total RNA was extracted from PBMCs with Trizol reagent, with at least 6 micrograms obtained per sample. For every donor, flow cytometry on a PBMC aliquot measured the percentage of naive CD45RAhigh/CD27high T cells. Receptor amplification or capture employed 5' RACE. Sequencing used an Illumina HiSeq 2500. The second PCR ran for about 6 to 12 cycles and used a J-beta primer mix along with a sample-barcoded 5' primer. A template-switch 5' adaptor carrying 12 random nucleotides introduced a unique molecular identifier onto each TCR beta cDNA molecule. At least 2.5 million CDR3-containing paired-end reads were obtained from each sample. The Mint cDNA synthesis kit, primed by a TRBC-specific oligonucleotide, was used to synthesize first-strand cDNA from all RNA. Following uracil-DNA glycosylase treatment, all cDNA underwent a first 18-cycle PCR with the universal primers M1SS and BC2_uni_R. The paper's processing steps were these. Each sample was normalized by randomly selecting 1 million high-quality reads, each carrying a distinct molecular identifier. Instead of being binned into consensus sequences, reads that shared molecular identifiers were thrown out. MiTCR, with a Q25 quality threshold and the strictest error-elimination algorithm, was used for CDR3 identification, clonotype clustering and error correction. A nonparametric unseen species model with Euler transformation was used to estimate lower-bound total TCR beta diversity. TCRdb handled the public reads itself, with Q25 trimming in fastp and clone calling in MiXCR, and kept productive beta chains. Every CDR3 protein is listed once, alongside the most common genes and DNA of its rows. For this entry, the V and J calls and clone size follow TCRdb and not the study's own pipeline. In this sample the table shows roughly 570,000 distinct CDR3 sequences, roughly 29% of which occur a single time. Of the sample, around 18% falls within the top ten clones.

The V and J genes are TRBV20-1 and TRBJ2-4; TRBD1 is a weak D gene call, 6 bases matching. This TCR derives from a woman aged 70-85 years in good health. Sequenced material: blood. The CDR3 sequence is CSASRLTGQKNIQYF. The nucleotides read TGCAGTGCTAGCCGGTTGACCGGACAGAAAAACATTCAGTACTTC.